The T cell receptor beta chain under discussion was sequenced for a study of identical twins. Study-wide results and caveats: Twin-shared out-of-frame alpha sequences were enriched for low generation probability.

This clonotype was seen only a few times. Its antigen is undetermined. CDR3 size: 15 residues. Germline trimming cut 3 bases from V and 5 bases from J; bases unmatched to any gene: 7. Using its own MiXCR run on the 5' RACE reads, TCRdb lists one record per CDR3 protein. The sample lists 250,000 or so distinct CDR3 sequences; around 7% were seen once. The same sample was also studied in work on yellow fever vaccine responses in identical twins.

Sequences were obtained from memory (CD45RO+) T cells sorted from blood. The chain has TRBV12-3 or TRBV12-4 and TRBJ1-2; 9 bases are shared with TRBD1. The receptor was isolated from a woman between 18 and 29 years old in good health. The CDR3 DNA reads TGTGCCAGCAGTTTTAGGGACAGGGTGTTGTATGGCTACACCTTC. It yields the protein CASSFRDRVLYGYTF.